Each of the 14 T cell receptor beta chains below was sequenced from the same sample in a study of shared clonotypes between healthy human individuals. The method was immunoSEQ multiplex PCR; TCRdb's version includes in-frame clones alone and lacks a portion of them. The sample contains over a million clones, around 97% of which appear only once. Sequenced sample: naive CD4+ T cells sorted from blood. As for subset: CD45RA+ positively selected. These receptors all come from a young man in good health.

The chain links TRBV19 to TRBJ2-1; TRBD1 matches 10 bases. Germline CDR1 and CDR2: LNHDA and SQIVND (reference sequence). The CDR3 contains 17 residues. Trimming cost V 0 bases and J 3 bases; bases outside gene matches: 5. CDR3 residues: CASSIDLRTGGYNEQFF. As DNA, the CDR3 is TGTGCCAGTAGTATAGATCTTAGGACAGGGGGCTACAATGAGCAGTTCTTC.

Only one count was recorded for this clone. This rearrangement joins TRBV28 to TRBJ2-7; 7 bases are shared with TRBD1. The CDR3 extends over 14 amino acids. Trimming removed 4 bases from V and 3 bases from J; junction bases left unmatched: 6. The germline V gene encodes CDR1 MDHEN and CDR2 SYDVKM. The CDR3 protein is CASSSPGTVYEQYF. In DNA form, the CDR3 reads TGTGCCAGCAGTTCCCCCGGGACAGTCTACGAGCAGTACTTC.

This rearrangement joins TRBV19 to TRBJ1-2, with unresolved D. Germline CDR1 and CDR2: LNHDA and SQIVND (reference sequence). This CDR3 region has 13 residues. Deletions cut 7 bases from V and 8 bases from J, with 17 bases between. CDR3 sequence reads: CASTPDRRGGYTF. The CDR3 DNA follows: TGTGCCAGTACTCCCGACCGGCGCGGGGGCTACACCTTC. The complete variable domain, with remaining parts taken from reference TRBV19 and TRBJ1-2, reads DGGITQSPKYLFRKEGQNVTLSCEQNLNHDAMYWYRQDPGQGLRLIYYSQIVNDFQKGDIAEGYSVSREKKESFPLTVTSAQKNPTAFYLCASTPDRRGGYTFGSGTRLTVV.

J is TRBJ2-3 and V is TRBV10-2; 10 bases are a match to TRBD2. The V segment lost 7 bases and the J segment 3 bases; nucleotides outside the gene matches: 7. From germline, CDR1 is WSHSY and CDR2 SAAADI. The CDR3 consists of 15 residues. This CDR3 is CASKRTSGETDTQYF. The DNA of the CDR3 is TGCGCCAGCAAACGGACTAGCGGAGAAACAGATACGCAGTATTTT.

The genes are TRBV19 and TRBJ2-3; 8 bases agree with TRBD2. The length of the CDR3 is 17 residues. CDR1 is LNHDA, CDR2 SQIVND, per germline (reference sequence). V shed 6 bases and J 1 base; nucleotides not matched to a gene: 12. CDR3 in amino acids: CASRSPGTSRGTDTQYF. The CDR3, as DNA: TGTGCCAGTAGATCCCCCGGGACTAGTCGTGGCACAGATACGCAGTATTTT. The full variable domain, with the rest looked up from reference TRBV19 and TRBJ2-3, is DGGITQSPKYLFRKEGQNVTLSCEQNLNHDAMYWYRQDPGQGLRLIYYSQIVNDFQKGDIAEGYSVSREKKESFPLTVTSAQKNPTAFYLCASRSPGTSRGTDTQYFGPGTRLTVL.

V gene TRBV7-6 combines with J gene TRBJ2-3; D is possibly TRBD2 (6 bases). The CDR3 covers 16 residues. CDR1 is SGHVS and CDR2 is FNYEAQ in the germline V gene. The V end lost 1 base, the J end lost 0 bases, and 11 bases lay between the germline ends. The CDR3 here is CASSLVGSTSTDTQYF. As DNA, the CDR3 is TGTGCCAGCAGCTTAGTCGGGAGCACTAGCACAGATACGCAGTATTTT. Filled out from reference TRBV7-6 and TRBJ2-3, the complete variable domain reads GAGVSQSPRYKVTKRGQDVALRCDPISGHVSLYWYRQALGQGPEFLTYFNYEAQQDKSGLPNDRFSAERPEGSISTLTIQRTEQRDSAMYRCASSLVGSTSTDTQYFGPGTRLTVL.

In this sample, this clone turned up once. J is TRBJ2-4 and V is TRBV9, with D maybe TRBD1 (6 bases). Germline loops: CDR1 SGDLS, CDR2 YYNGEE. The CDR3 sequence is 15 residues long. Between the trimmed V and J ends, which lost 4 bases and 0 bases, there was a span of 11 bases. The CDR3 DNA reads as TGTGCCAGCAGCAATACAGGGCTAGCCAAAAACATTCAGTACTTC. Its protein is CASSNTGLAKNIQYF.

Comments on this clone: Relative to the germline gene, one junction end is altered; a read error may explain this. This chain uses TRBV25-1 with TRBJ2-7; 10 bases map to TRBD1. CDR1 is MGHDK, CDR2 SYGVNS, per germline. This CDR3 spans 12 amino acids. The CDR3 loop reads CASSVGTGVWHF. CDR3 DNA: TGTGCCAGCAGTGTAGGGACAGGGGTCTGGCACTTC.

This chain joins TRBV11-2 and TRBJ2-3; 8 bases line up with TRBD1. The CDR3 runs 17 residues. V was pared by 5 bases and J by 1 base, with 11 bases of the junction left unmatched. Germline V gene sequence: CDR1 SGHAT, CDR2 FQNNGV. CDR3 nucleotides: TGTGCCAGCAGCACGAGACGACCGGGACAGGGCACAGATACGCAGTATTTT. This translates into CASSTRRPGQGTDTQYF. Using reference TRBV11-2 and TRBJ2-3 for the parts outside the CDR3, the full variable domain is EAGVAQSPRYKIIEKRQSVAFWCNPISGHATLYWYQQILGQGPKLLIQFQNNGVVDDSQLPKDRFSAERLKGVDSTLKIQPAKLEDSAVYLCASSTRRPGQGTDTQYFGPGTRLTVL.

This clone came up a few times. V gene TRBV7-2 combines with J gene TRBJ2-1, with 10 bases aligning to TRBD2. The CDR3 spans 14 residues. CDR1 is SGHTA, CDR2 FQGNSA, per germline. Trimming at V came to 5 bases and at J to 6 bases, leaving 4 bases not matched to a gene. The CDR3 nucleotides read TGTGCCAGCAGCGCCCGACTAGCGGGCAATGAGCAGTTCTTC. Translating gives CASSARLAGNEQFF.

The V and J genes are TRBV5-1 and TRBJ2-1, with D possibly matching TRBD2 (5 bases). The CDR3 contains 11 residues. Trimming stripped 9 bases from V and 4 bases from J, with 8 bases between. Germline V gene sequence: CDR1 SGHRS, CDR2 YFSETQ. Here the CDR3 reads CATREYNEQFF. DNA of the CDR3: TGCGCCACCCGGGAATACAATGAGCAGTTCTTC.

V and J are TRBV11-3 and TRBJ2-2; weak D call: TRBD1 (6 bases). The germline V gene encodes CDR1 SGHNT and CDR2 YENEEA. This CDR3 comprises 16 residues. Trimming removed 5 bases from V and 0 bases from J, with 13 bases in between. The CDR3 is CASSPRRTANTGELFF. The CDR3 DNA is TGTGCCAGCAGCCCCCGACGGACAGCGAACACCGGGGAGCTGTTTTTT.

V gene TRBV5-1 combines with J gene TRBJ1-3; TRBD1 is a possible D gene (5 bases). Trimming stripped 4 bases from V and 1 base from J, with 12 bases between. Per the germline V gene, CDR1 is SGHRS and CDR2 is YFSETQ. This CDR3 has 15 residues. The CDR3 sequence is CASSPSGGSGNTIYF. CDR3 nucleotide sequence: TGCGCCAGCAGCCCCTCCGGGGGATCTGGAAACACCATATATTTT.

This clone was recorded a few times. The chain links TRBV19 to TRBJ2-7; 7 bases line up with TRBD1. Germline V lookup: CDR1 LNHDA, CDR2 SQIVND (reference sequence). Trimming cost V 4 bases and J 0 bases; bases outside gene matches: 6. The CDR3 is made up of 15 amino acids. This chain's CDR3 is CASSTGQSSSYEQYF. The DNA for the CDR3 is TGTGCCAGTAGTACGGGACAGTCGAGCTCCTACGAGCAGTACTTC. Full variable domain (rest looked up from reference TRBV19 and TRBJ2-7): DGGITQSPKYLFRKEGQNVTLSCEQNLNHDAMYWYRQDPGQGLRLIYYSQIVNDFQKGDIAEGYSVSREKKESFPLTVTSAQKNPTAFYLCASSTGQSSSYEQYFGPGTRLTVT.